The 15 T cell receptor beta chains below were found in one sample sequenced in a study of T cells in Graves' hyperthyroidism and ophthalmopathy. RNA transcripts yielded amplified TCR beta CDR3 regions. Initially, a first-round RT-PCR of the TCR CDR3 employed the HTBI primer set. TCRdb reanalysed the multiplex PCR reads using MiXCR and keeps one entry per CDR3 protein. Of around 600,000 distinct CDR3 sequences in the sample, 40% to 55% were seen once. What was sequenced was peripheral blood or thyroid tissue (not recorded which). All receptors come from an adult man with Graves' disease, either hyperthyroidism or ophthalmopathy (not recorded which).

This clonotype came up many times. This chain connects TRBV7-8 to TRBJ1-6, with 8 nucleotides matching TRBD1. The CDR3 length is 17 residues. V lost 0 bases and J lost 7; bases outside the gene matches: 8. Germline V gene data show CDR1 as SGHVS and CDR2 as FQNEAQ. The CDR3 region is CASSLAFGQGFNSPLHF. CDR3 coding DNA: TGTGCCAGCAGCTTAGCTTTCGGACAGGGATTCAATTCACCCCTCCACTTT.

The table lists this clonotype with a few counts. V usage is TRBV2 and J usage is TRBJ2-7, with 7 bases identical to TRBD2. The germline CDR1 and CDR2 sequences are SNHLY and FYNNEI. The ends lost 7 bases at V and 0 bases at J; junction bases unmatched: 6. The CDR3 consists of 14 residues. The CDR3 region has the DNA TGTGCCAGCAACCCCAGCGGGGCCTCCTACGAGCAGTACTTC. It is translated as CASNPSGASYEQYF.

The chain couples TRBV29-1 to TRBJ1-4; D might be TRBD1 (5 bases). The V end was cut by 7 bases, the J end by 3 bases, with 12 bases between. This CDR3 is 13 amino acids long. Germline V lookup: CDR1 SQVTM, CDR2 ANQGSEA. The CDR3 DNA follows: TGCAGCGCCGGGGCACAGGCTAATGAAAAACTGTTTTTT. Protein sequence: CSAGAQANEKLFF.

The V gene is TRBV12-3 or TRBV12-4, the J gene TRBJ1-1; no definite D call. The CDR3 length is 12 residues. V was pared by 2 bases and J by 3 bases, with 4 bases between. The CDR3 reads CASSLKYTEAFF. The CDR3 DNA reads TGTGCCAGCAGTTTAAAGTACACTGAAGCTTTCTTT.

This clonotype was seen more than once but under ten times. The chain links TRBV7-6 to TRBJ2-7; TRBD2 aligns across 11 bases. CDR3 length: 16 amino acids. The trim removed 4 bases at V and 1 base at J, leaving 6 bases unmatched. CDR1 and CDR2 from the germline V gene are SGHVS and FNYEAQ. CDR3 sequence (DNA): TGTGCCAGCAGCTCTGCTGGGACTAGCGGTTCCTACGAGCAGTACTTC. The encoded protein is CASSSAGTSGSYEQYF.

This clonotype was observed many times. The rearrangement uses TRBV7-9 and TRBJ1-2; TRBD1 aligns across 9 bases. Germline values: CDR1 SEHNR, CDR2 FQNEAQ (reference sequence). The CDR3 runs to 15 residues. V lost 4 bases, J lost 6 bases, and 9 bases stayed unmatched. The CDR3, as DNA: TGTGCCAGCAGCTCGGACAGGGGAGGTTCGAATGGCTACACCTTC. It encodes CASSSDRGGSNGYTF.

The chain couples TRBV7-6 to TRBJ1-6; D may be TRBD1 (6 bases). The ends were cut back, 2 bases at V and 9 bases at J, with 14 bases in the middle. CDR3 length equals 15 residues. Germline lookup yields CDR1 SGHVS and CDR2 FNYEAQ. The CDR3 coding sequence is TGTGCCAGCAGCTTATCACCACAGGGACTTTCACCCCTCCACTTT. It encodes CASSLSPQGLSPLHF.

About this clonotype itself: This sequence may be a read error, since a much larger clone differs from it by one base. The chain recombines TRBV29-1 with TRBJ2-7; 8 positions agree with TRBD2. V shed 5 bases, J shed 4 bases, and the junction held 13 bases outside the gene matches. This CDR3 region has 15 residues. Germline V CDR1 and CDR2: SQVTM, ANQGSEA. CDR3 region: CSVQVASGRDYEQYF. CDR3 nucleotide sequence: TGCAGCGTTCAAGTGGCTAGCGGGCGGGATTACGAGCAGTACTTC.

Only a few counts were recorded for this clonotype. The chain uses TRBV13 and TRBJ1-6; D might be TRBD1 (6 bases). This CDR3 is built from 16 residues. Per the germline V gene, CDR1 is PRHDT and CDR2 is FYEKMQ (reference sequence). The V and J ends lost 0 bases and 7 bases respectively, with 13 bases between them. The CDR3 DNA sequence: TGTGCCAGCAGCTTAGGGTTGGGGGCGAGAAATTCACCCCTCCACTTT. Its translation: CASSLGLGARNSPLHF.

This clonotype was observed many times. The rearrangement links TRBV5-1 to TRBJ2-7; 9 bases are shared with TRBD1. Unmatched junction bases numbered 3, after V lost 0 bases and J lost 5 bases. This CDR3 region has 14 residues. CDR1 is SGHRS and CDR2 is YFSETQ in the germline V gene. The CDR3 region is CASSLVTGGNEQYF. The CDR3, as DNA: TGCGCCAGCAGCTTGGTGACAGGGGGTAACGAGCAGTACTTC.

This clonotype was picked up a small number of times. This rearrangement joins TRBV29-1 to TRBJ1-1; unclear D gene. Trimming stripped 5 bases from V and 0 bases from J, with 10 bases between. CDR3 length equals 13 residues. The germline CDR1 and CDR2 sequences are SQVTM and ANQGSEA. This chain's CDR3 is CSVRAFMNTEAFF. Written as DNA, the CDR3 is TGCAGCGTTCGGGCCTTCATGAACACTGAAGCTTTCTTT.

This clonotype turned up a few times. The genes are TRBV7-9 and TRBJ1-2; D possibly corresponds to TRBD1 (5 bases). Trimming took 3 bases from V and 6 from J, leaving 14 bases between them. Germline loops: CDR1 SEHNR, CDR2 FQNEAQ (reference sequence). CDR3 length: 14 residues. As DNA, the CDR3 is TGTGCCAGCAGCTTCCCCAGGGCTTCAGATGGCTACACCTTC. This sequence encodes CASSFPRASDGYTF.

In regard to this clonotype: A much larger clonotype is one base distant, so this may be a read error. This chain joins TRBV29-1 and TRBJ1-6; D may be TRBD1 (6 bases). Germline V CDR1 and CDR2: SQVTM, ANQGSEA. The length of the CDR3 is 15 residues. CDR3 in amino acids: CSAEVGGVDNSPLHF. DNA for the CDR3: TGCAGCGCTGAAGTAGGGGGGGTGGATAATTCACCCCTCCACTTT.

This clonotype was counted at least ten times. The chain links TRBV7-9 to TRBJ1-4, with a tentative D call TRBD1 (6 bases). Germline V CDR1 and CDR2: SEHNR, FQNEAQ (reference sequence). Trimming took 1 base from V and 0 from J, leaving 9 bases between them. This CDR3 comprises 16 residues. CDR3 nucleotide sequence: TGTGCCAGCAGCTTAGACAGGGCTGCAACTAATGAAAAACTGTTTTTT. Its translation is CASSLDRAATNEKLFF.

This clonotype was observed a handful of times. The rearrangement uses TRBV2 and TRBJ1-5; no firm D call. The CDR3 sequence is 16 residues long. Germline CDR1 and CDR2: SNHLY and FYNNEI. V was clipped by 5 bases and J by 4 bases, with 18 bases between them. CDR3: CASSFGRPLGNQPQHF. The CDR3 DNA reads TGTGCCAGCAGTTTCGGCAGGCCCCTAGGAAATCAGCCCCAGCATTTT.